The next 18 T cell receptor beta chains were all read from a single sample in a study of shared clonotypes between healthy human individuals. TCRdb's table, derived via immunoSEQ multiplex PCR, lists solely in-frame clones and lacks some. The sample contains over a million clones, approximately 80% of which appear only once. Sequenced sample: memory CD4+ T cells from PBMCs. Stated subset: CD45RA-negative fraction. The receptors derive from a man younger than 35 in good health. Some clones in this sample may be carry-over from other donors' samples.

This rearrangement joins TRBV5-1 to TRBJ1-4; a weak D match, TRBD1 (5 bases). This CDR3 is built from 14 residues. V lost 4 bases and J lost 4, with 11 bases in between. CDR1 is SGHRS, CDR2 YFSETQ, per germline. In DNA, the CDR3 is TGCGCCAGCAGCGCAGGGAGTAATAATGAAAAACTGTTTTTT. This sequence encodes CASSAGSNNEKLFF.

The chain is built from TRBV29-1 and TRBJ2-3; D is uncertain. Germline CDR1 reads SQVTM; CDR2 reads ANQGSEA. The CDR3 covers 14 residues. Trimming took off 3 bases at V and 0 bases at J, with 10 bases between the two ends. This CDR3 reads CSVERHTSTDTQYF. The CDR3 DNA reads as TGCAGCGTTGAGAGGCATACTAGCACAGATACGCAGTATTTT.

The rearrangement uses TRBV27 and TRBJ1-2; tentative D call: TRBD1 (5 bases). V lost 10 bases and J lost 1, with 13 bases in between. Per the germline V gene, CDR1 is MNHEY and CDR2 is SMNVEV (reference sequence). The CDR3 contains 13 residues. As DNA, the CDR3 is TGTGCCACGGGGGACGGATTTAACTATGGCTACACCTTC. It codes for CATGDGFNYGYTF.

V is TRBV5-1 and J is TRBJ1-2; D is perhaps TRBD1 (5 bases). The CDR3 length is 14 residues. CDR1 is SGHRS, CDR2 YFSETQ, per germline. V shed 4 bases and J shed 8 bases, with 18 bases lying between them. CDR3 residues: CASSPGTFALGYTF. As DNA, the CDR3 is TGCGCCAGCAGCCCAGGGACGTTTGCGTTGGGCTACACCTTC.

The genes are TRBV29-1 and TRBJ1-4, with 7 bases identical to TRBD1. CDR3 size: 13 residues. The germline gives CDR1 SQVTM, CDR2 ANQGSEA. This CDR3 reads CSTSRGPGEKLFF. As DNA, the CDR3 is TGCAGTACTTCAAGGGGGCCAGGTGAAAAACTGTTTTTT. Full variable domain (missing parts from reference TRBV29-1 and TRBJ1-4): SAVISQKPSRDICQRGTSLTIQCQVDSQVTMMFWYRQQPGQSLTLIATANQGSEATYESGFVIDKFPISRPNLTFSTLTVSNMSPEDSSIYLCSTSRGPGEKLFFGSGTQLSVL.

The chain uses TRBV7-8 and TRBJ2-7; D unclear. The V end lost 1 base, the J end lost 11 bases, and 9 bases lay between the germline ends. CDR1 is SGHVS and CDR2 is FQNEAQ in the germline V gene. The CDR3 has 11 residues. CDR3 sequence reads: CASSLVGAEYF. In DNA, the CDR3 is TGTGCCAGCAGCTTAGTCGGTGCCGAGTACTTC.

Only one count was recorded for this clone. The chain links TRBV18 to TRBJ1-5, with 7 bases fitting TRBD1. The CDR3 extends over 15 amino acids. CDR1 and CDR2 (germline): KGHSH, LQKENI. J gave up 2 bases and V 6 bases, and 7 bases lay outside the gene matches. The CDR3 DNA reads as TGTGCCAGCTCCCGCCTCGGACAGGGCAATCAGCCCCAGCATTTT. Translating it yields CASSRLGQGNQPQHF.

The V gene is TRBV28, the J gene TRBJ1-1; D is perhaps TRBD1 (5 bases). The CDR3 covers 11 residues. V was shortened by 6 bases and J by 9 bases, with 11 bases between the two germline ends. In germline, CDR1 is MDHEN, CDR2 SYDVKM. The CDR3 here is CASRSGPQAFF. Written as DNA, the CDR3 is TGTGCCAGCAGATCGGGACCGCAAGCTTTCTTT.

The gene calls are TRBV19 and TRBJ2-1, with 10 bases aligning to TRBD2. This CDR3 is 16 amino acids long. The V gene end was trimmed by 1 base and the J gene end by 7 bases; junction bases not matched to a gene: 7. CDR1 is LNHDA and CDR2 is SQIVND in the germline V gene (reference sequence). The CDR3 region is CASSIGTASGRNEQFF. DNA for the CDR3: TGTGCCAGTAGTATAGGAACGGCTAGCGGGAGAAATGAGCAGTTCTTC.

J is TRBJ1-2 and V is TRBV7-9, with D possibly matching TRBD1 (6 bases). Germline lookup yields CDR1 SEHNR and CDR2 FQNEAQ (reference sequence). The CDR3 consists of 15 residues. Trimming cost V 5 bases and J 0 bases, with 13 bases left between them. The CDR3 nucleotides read TGTGCCAGCAGCGTAGGCCAGGGGACTAACTATGGCTACACCTTC. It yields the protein CASSVGQGTNYGYTF.

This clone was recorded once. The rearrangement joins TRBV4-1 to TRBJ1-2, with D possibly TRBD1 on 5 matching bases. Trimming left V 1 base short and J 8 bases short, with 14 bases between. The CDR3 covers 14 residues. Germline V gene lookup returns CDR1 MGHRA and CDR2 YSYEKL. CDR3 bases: TGCGCCAGCAGCCAAGTGGTCAGGGCGGGGGGCTACACCTTC. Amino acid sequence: CASSQVVRAGGYTF.

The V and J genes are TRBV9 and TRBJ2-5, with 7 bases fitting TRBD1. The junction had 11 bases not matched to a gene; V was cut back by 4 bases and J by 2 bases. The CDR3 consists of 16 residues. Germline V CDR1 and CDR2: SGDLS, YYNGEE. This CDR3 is CASSPFSGTEQETQYF. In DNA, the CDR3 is TGTGCCAGCAGCCCCTTCTCGGGGACAGAGCAAGAGACCCAGTACTTC.

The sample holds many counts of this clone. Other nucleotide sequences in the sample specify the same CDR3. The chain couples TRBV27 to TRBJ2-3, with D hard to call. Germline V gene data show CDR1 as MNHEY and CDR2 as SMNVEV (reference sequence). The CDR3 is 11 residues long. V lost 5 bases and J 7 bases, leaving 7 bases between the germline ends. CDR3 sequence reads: CASSLGNTQYF. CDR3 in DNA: TGTGCCAGCAGTCTAGGTAATACGCAGTATTTT.

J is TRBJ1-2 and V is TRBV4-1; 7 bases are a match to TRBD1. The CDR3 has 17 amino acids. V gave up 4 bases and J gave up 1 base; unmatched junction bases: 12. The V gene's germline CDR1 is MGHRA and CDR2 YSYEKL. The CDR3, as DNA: TGCGCCAGCAGCCTCCGGGACAGCCCTGATAGTAACTATGGCTACACCTTC. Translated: CASSLRDSPDSNYGYTF.

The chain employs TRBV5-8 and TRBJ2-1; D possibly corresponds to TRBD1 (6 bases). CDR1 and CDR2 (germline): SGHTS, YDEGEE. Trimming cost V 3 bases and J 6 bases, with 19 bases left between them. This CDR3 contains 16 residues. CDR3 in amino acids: CASSWTAGASINEQFF. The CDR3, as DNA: TGTGCCAGCAGCTGGACGGCAGGGGCATCAATCAATGAGCAGTTCTTC.

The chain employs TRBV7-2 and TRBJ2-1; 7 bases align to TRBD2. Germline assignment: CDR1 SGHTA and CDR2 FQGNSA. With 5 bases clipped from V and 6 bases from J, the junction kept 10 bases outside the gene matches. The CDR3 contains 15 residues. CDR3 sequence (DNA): TGTGCCAGCAGCCCCCGGCGGACTAGTCTCAATGAGCAGTTCTTC. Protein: CASSPRRTSLNEQFF.

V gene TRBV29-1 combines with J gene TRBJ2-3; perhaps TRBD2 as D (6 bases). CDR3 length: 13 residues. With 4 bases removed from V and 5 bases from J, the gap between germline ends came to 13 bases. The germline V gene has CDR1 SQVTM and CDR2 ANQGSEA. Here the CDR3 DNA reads TGCAGCGTTGGCGGCGGGGCGGGAGATACGCAGTATTTT. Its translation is CSVGGGAGDTQYF.

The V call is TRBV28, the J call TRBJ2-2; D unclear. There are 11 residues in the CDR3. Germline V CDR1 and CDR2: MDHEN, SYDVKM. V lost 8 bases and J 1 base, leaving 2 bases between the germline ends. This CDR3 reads CASVNTGELFF. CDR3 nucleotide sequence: TGTGCCAGCGTGAACACCGGGGAGCTGTTTTTT.